The clone carrying this T cell receptor (beta chain) came up a few times. TCRdb keeps only in-frame clones here, not all; method: immunoSEQ multiplex PCR. Found here are more than 70,000 clones, around 90% of them singletons; the top ten hold 2.5% to 3.5%. This CDR3 comprises 13 residues. V was clipped by 3 bases and J by 7 bases, with 12 bases between them. Germline loops: CDR1 MGHDK, CDR2 SYGVNS. The entry originates in a study of blood T cell repertoires in COVID-19. This TCR derives from a woman aged 50 to 65 with active or convalescent COVID-19. Input material: peripheral blood. The chain carries TRBV25-1 and TRBJ1-1; D ambiguous. As DNA, the CDR3 is TGTGCCAGCAGTGATTTCGGCGGGGTTGAAGCTTTCTTT. This codes for CASSDFGGVEAFF.